The clone carrying this T cell receptor beta chain was detected only a few times. This CDR3 has 18 residues. V lost 4 bases to trimming and J lost 0 bases, with 19 bases between them. Germline CDR1 is SGHDN and CDR2 is FVKESK. This specimen belongs to a study of PD-L1 blockade in urothelial cancer. Turning to the study itself: At 3 weeks (second dose) and 6 weeks after starting treatment, blood was analyzed. Median blood clonality was around 0.08, with some 89,000 unique TCRs.

Assay used: immunoSEQ multiplex PCR; TCRdb lists only in-frame clones, some missing. The table shows more than 85,000 clones, with 91% occurring only once. The J gene is TRBJ1-3, the V gene TRBV14; D uncertain. The source was PBMCs, collected around atezolizumab (anti-PD-L1) treatment. The sequence was obtained from a woman older than 75 with urothelial cancer. The CDR3 nucleotides are TGTGCCAGCAGCCCCTACTACTCCCAAACCCTCTCTGGAAACACCATATATTTT. Encoded protein: CASSPYYSQTLSGNTIYF.